The subject of this entry is one T cell receptor (beta chain). The CDR3 totals 15 residues. Deletions cut 5 bases from V and 7 bases from J, with 18 bases between. Germline assignment: CDR1 MRHNA and CDR2 SNTAGT. This entry is derived from a study of blood T cell repertoires in COVID-19. The wider study: PBMCs, B-cell-depleted T cells, or T cells provided the cDNA or gDNA that made up the material.

TCRdb's table, derived via immunoSEQ multiplex PCR, lists solely in-frame clones and lacks some. The sample has 300,000 to 350,000 clones; over 80% are singletons. This TCR was sampled from a woman aged 45 to 65 with COVID-19, enrolled during active disease. The chain recombines TRBV6-4 with TRBJ2-1; maybe TRBD1 (7 bases). Material: peripheral blood. The CDR3 loop reads CASSFRQGGLNEQFF. The DNA for the CDR3 is TGTGCCAGCAGTTTCCGACAGGGAGGTTTGAATGAGCAGTTCTTC.